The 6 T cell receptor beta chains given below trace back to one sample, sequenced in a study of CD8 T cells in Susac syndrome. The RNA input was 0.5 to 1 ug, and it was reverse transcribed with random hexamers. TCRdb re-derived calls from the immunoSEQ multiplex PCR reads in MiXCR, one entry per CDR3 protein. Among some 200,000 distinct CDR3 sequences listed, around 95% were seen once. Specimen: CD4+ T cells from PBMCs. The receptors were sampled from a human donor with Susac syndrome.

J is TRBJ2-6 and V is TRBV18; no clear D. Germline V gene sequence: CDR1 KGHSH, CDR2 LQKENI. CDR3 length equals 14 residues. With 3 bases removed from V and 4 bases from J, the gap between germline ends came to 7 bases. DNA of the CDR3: TGTGCCAGCTCACCCGAGAGGGGGGCCAACGTCCTGACTTTC. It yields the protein CASSPERGANVLTF. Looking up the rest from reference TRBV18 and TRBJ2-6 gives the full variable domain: NAGVMQNPRHLVRRRGQEARLRCSPMKGHSHVYWYRQLPEEGLKFMVYLQKENIIDESGMPKERFSAEFPKEGPSILRIQQVVRGDSAAYFCASSPERGANVLTFGAGSRLTVL.

CDR3 bases: TGCAGTGCCAGAAGGGGCTCAGGGGGCGGTTACGAGCAGTACTTC. Translating gives CSARRGSGGGYEQYF. The chain links TRBV20-1 to TRBJ2-7, with TRBD1 identical over 8 bases. Germline V gene data show CDR1 as DFQATT and CDR2 as SNEGSKA (reference sequence). CDR3 length: 15 residues. Trimming took 6 bases from V and 4 from J; bases not matched to a gene: 14.

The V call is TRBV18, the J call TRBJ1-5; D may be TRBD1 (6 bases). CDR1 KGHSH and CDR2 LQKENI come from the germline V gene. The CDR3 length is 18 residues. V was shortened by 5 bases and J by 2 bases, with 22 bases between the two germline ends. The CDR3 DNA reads TGTGCCAGCTCATCTACAGGGTTTCGGGTTTATGGCAATCAGCCCCAGCATTTT. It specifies CASSSTGFRVYGNQPQHF.

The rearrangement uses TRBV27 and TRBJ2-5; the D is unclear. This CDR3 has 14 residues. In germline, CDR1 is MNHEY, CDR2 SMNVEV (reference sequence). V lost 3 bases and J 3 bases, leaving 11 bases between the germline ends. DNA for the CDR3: TGTGCCAGCAGTTTTATTGGCAAAAAAGAGACCCAGTACTTC. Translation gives CASSFIGKKETQYF.

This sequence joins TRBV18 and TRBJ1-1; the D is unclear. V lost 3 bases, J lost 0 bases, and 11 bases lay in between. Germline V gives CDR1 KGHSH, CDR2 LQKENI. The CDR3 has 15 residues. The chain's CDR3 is CASSPRQTMNTEAFF. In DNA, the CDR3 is TGTGCCAGCTCACCGCGACAAACCATGAACACTGAAGCTTTCTTT.

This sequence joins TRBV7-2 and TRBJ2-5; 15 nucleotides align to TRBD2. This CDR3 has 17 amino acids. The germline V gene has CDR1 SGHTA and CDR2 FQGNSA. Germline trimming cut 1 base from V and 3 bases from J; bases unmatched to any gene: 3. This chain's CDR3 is CASSLGTSGGAEETQYF. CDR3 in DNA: TGTGCCAGCAGCTTAGGGACTAGCGGGGGGGCGGAAGAGACCCAGTACTTC.